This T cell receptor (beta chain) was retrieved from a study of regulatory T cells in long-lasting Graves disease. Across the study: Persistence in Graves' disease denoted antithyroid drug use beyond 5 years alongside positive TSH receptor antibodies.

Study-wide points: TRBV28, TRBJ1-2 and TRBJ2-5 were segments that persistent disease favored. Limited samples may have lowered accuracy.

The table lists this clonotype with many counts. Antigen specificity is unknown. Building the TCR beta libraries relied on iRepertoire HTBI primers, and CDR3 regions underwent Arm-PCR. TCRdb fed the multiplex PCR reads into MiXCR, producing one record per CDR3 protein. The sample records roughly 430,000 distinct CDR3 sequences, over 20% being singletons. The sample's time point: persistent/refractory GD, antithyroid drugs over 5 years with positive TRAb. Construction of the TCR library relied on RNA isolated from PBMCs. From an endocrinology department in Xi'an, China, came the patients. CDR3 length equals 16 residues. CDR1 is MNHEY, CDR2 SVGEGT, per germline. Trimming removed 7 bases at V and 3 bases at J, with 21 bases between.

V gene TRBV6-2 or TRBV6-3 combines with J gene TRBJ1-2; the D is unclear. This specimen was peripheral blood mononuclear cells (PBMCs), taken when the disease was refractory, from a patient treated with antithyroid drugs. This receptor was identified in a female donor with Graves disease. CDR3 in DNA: TGTGCCAGCACCTCCGAAAGGGTTGCCGCCCACTATGGCTACACCTTC. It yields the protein CASTSERVAAHYGYTF.